This entry features one TCR beta chain sequence. The sample belongs to a study of blood T cell repertoires in COVID-19. As for the study in general: The cDNA or gDNA used as material had been derived from T cells, B-cell-depleted T cells, or PBMCs.

TCRdb's copy holds only in-frame clones and misses some; the assay was immunoSEQ multiplex PCR. The top ten hold over 1% of the sample, which has 350,000 or so clones, 85% to 90% seen once. The germline gives CDR1 SGHDT, CDR2 YYEEEE. V lost 3 bases to trimming and J lost 4 bases, with 16 bases between them. CDR3 length: 15 amino acids. In terms of age and location, participants ranged from about 18 to 90 years and lived in 24 US areas. Cohort placement rested on clinical history that participants reported themselves. Within 2 weeks of study entry, exposed participants had contacted a PCR-confirmed or clinician-diagnosed COVID-19 case.

The receptor comes from a woman aged 25 to 45 who had been exposed to COVID-19. Sequenced: PBMCs or T cells enriched from blood (not recorded which). The chain combines TRBV5-6 with TRBJ1-1, with D tentatively TRBD1 (6 bases). CDR3 amino acids: CASSSTDRLGTEAFF. The DNA of the CDR3 is TGTGCCAGCAGCTCCACAGACAGGTTGGGCACTGAAGCTTTCTTT.